This TCR beta chain was observed in a study of blood T cells in healthy people across ages. Study observations and caveats: Unknown donor CMV status possibly confounded expanded clonotype changes.

The CDR3 runs 16 residues. Germline CDR1 reads GTSNPN; CDR2 reads SVGIG (reference sequence). Primed by a sample-barcoded 5' primer and a J-beta primer mix, a second PCR proceeded for roughly 6 to 12 cycles. All samples gave at least 2.5 million CDR3-containing paired-end reads. Using its own MiXCR run on the 5' RACE reads, TCRdb lists one record per CDR3 protein. This sample has 550,000 to 650,000 distinct CDR3 sequences; roughly 31% occur once, and the top ten carry approximately 14%. Details on this clonotype: What it binds is not known.

Investigators took about 10 milliliters of peripheral blood from every donor. This receptor was taken from an elderly woman in good health. The genes are TRBV30 and TRBJ2-3; 11 nucleotides match TRBD2. The sequenced material came from blood. For the CDR3, the DNA is TGTGCAAGAGAAACGATTAGCGGGGGGGATTCTGATACGCAGTATTTT. Amino acids: CARETISGGDSDTQYF.